The 22 T cell receptor beta chains reported below all come from one sample, sequenced in a study of shared clonotypes between healthy human individuals. The data were produced by immunoSEQ multiplex PCR, yet TCRdb's version contains in-frame clones alone and is incomplete. The sample lists just over 2,000,000 clones, just under 95% occurring once. Terminally differentiated effector memory CD45RA+ cells were excluded from the naive CD8 cells, which were CD45RO-negative and positively selected for CCR7. Sequenced input: naive CD8+ T cells sorted from blood. These TCRs come from a man aged 18 to 30 in good health.

A remark on this clone: The same CDR3 can be traced to other DNA sequences in this sample. The J gene is TRBJ2-3, the V gene TRBV7-9; 7 bases agree with TRBD1. This CDR3 contains 15 residues. V gave up 5 bases and J gave up 0 bases; unmatched junction bases: 5. Germline lookup yields CDR1 SEHNR and CDR2 FQNEAQ (reference sequence). The CDR3, as DNA: TGTGCCAGCAGCCCGACAGGGACCAGCACAGATACGCAGTATTTT. Amino acid sequence: CASSPTGTSTDTQYF. Supplemented by reference TRBV7-9 and TRBJ2-3, the full variable domain reads DTGVSQNPRHKITKRGQNVTFRCDPISEHNRLYWYRQTLGQGPEFLTYFQNEAQLEKSRLLSDRFSAERPKGSFSTLEIQRTEQGDSAMYLCASSPTGTSTDTQYFGPGTRLTVL.

V gene TRBV6-5 combines with J gene TRBJ1-5; no definite D call. Germline CDR1 and CDR2: MNHEY and SVGAGI. Trimming took 6 bases from V and 0 from J, leaving 12 bases between them. The CDR3 has 15 amino acids. The CDR3 protein is CASRTGPNSNQPQHF. The CDR3, as DNA: TGTGCCAGCAGGACCGGGCCGAATAGCAATCAGCCCCAGCATTTT.

The J gene is TRBJ2-7, the V gene TRBV6-1; D may correspond to TRBD1 or TRBD2 (5 bases each). Trimming took 3 bases from V and 6 from J, leaving 21 bases between them. In germline, CDR1 is MNHNS, CDR2 SASEGT. The CDR3 extends over 16 amino acids. The CDR3 spells CASSDSGWDLIGEQYF. In DNA form, the CDR3 reads TGTGCCAGCAGTGATTCAGGGTGGGACCTCATCGGCGAGCAGTACTTC.

The J gene is TRBJ2-3, the V gene TRBV5-4; 8 bases map to TRBD1. Losses at the gene ends were 4 bases for V and 1 base for J; bases not matched to a gene: 5. This CDR3 contains 15 residues. The germline gives CDR1 SGHNT, CDR2 YYREEE (reference sequence). This chain's CDR3 is CASSIRGLGTDTQYF. The DNA of the CDR3 is TGTGCCAGCAGCATCAGGGGGCTCGGCACAGATACGCAGTATTTT.

This chain joins TRBV5-6 and TRBJ1-3; D is unclear. The V end was cut by 0 bases, the J end by 0 bases, with 13 bases between. The V gene's germline CDR1 is SGHDT and CDR2 YYEEEE. This CDR3 comprises 17 residues. The CDR3 region has the DNA TGTGCCAGCAGCTTGGGTGGCTCTGGGGACTCTGGAAACACCATATATTTT. It yields the protein CASSLGGSGDSGNTIYF.

This rearrangement joins TRBV11-2 to TRBJ2-5; D is undetermined. The CDR3 extends over 13 amino acids. The germline CDR1 and CDR2 sequences are SGHAT and FQNNGV. V lost 4 bases and J 0 bases, leaving 6 bases between the germline ends. DNA of the CDR3: TGTGCCAGCAGCTCAGAGTACCAAGAGACCCAGTACTTC. It translates to CASSSEYQETQYF.

J is TRBJ1-4 and V is TRBV13; TRBD1 matches at 7 bases. J gave up 0 bases and V 3 bases, and 10 bases lay outside the gene matches. The CDR3 covers 18 residues. Germline-derived CDR1 and CDR2 are PRHDT and FYEKMQ (reference sequence). CDR3 nucleotide sequence: TGTGCCAGCAGCTTCGCCCTCAGGGGGGTAGCAACTAATGAAAAACTGTTTTTT. Encoded protein: CASSFALRGVATNEKLFF.

V usage is TRBV4-1 and J usage is TRBJ1-6; the D gene is possibly TRBD1 (6 bases). This CDR3 has 16 residues. The V end lost 4 bases, the J end lost 3 bases, and 13 bases lay between the germline ends. Germline V lookup: CDR1 MGHRA, CDR2 YSYEKL. Here the CDR3 DNA reads TGCGCCAGCAGCCCATTAACAGGGTTCTATAATTCACCCCTCCACTTT. Amino acids: CASSPLTGFYNSPLHF.

The CDR3 DNA reads as TGTGCCAGCAGTCCTAACAGGGGGCCGGGCAATCAGCCCCAGCATTTT. It translates to CASSPNRGPGNQPQHF. The chain joins TRBV27 to TRBJ1-5; TRBD1 matches at 9 bases. V gave up 5 bases and J gave up 2 bases; unmatched junction bases: 7. The CDR3 totals 16 residues. CDR1 MNHEY and CDR2 SMNVEV come from the germline V gene (reference sequence).

The chain has TRBV7-9 and TRBJ1-5, with TRBD1 identical over 8 bases. The V segment lost 4 bases and the J segment 2 bases; nucleotides outside the gene matches: 7. Germline CDR1 reads SEHNR; CDR2 reads FQNEAQ (reference sequence). The CDR3 totals 16 residues. CDR3 coding DNA: TGTGCCAGCAGCTCGTCTCCGGGACAGGGCAATCAGCCCCAGCATTTT. This gives the protein CASSSSPGQGNQPQHF.

The chain recombines TRBV7-9 with TRBJ2-1; tentatively, D is TRBD1 or TRBD2 (5 bases each). CDR1 SEHNR and CDR2 FQNEAQ come from the germline V gene (reference sequence). V lost 0 bases and J lost 3, with 15 bases in between. The CDR3 runs 17 residues. DNA of the CDR3: TGTGCCAGCAGCTTAGCGGGGACGGGTCTGAACTACAATGAGCAGTTCTTC. Protein sequence: CASSLAGTGLNYNEQFF.

This clone occurred once. This chain links TRBV19 with TRBJ2-3, with 7 bases matching TRBD1. The CDR3 consists of 14 residues. The J segment lost 1 base and the V segment lost 8 bases, leaving 6 bases of the junction unmatched. Germline V CDR1 and CDR2: LNHDA, SQIVND (reference sequence). The CDR3 sequence is CASGWTGRTDTQYF. Here the CDR3 DNA reads TGTGCCAGTGGATGGACAGGCCGCACAGATACGCAGTATTTT.

A note on this clone: Additional DNA sequences in this sample encode the identical CDR3. This sequence joins TRBV6-5 and TRBJ2-7; D is unresolved. Germline V CDR1 and CDR2: MNHEY, SVGAGI. The length of the CDR3 is 14 residues. V lost 3 bases and J lost 1, with 10 bases in between. The DNA for the CDR3 is TGTGCCAGCAGTTATGGCTTCGGGTCCTACGAGCAGTACTTC. It yields the protein CASSYGFGSYEQYF.

The J gene is TRBJ2-1, the V gene TRBV7-9; 12 bases agree with TRBD2. Trimming removed 4 bases from V and 4 bases from J; junction bases left unmatched: 8. The CDR3 runs 17 residues. Germline V gives CDR1 SEHNR, CDR2 FQNEAQ (reference sequence). In DNA, the CDR3 is TGTGCCAGCAGCTCTCTACTAGCGGGGGGACATTACAATGAGCAGTTCTTC. It encodes CASSSLLAGGHYNEQFF. Supplemented by reference TRBV7-9 and TRBJ2-1, the full variable domain reads DTGVSQNPRHKITKRGQNVTFRCDPISEHNRLYWYRQTLGQGPEFLTYFQNEAQLEKSRLLSDRFSAERPKGSFSTLEIQRTEQGDSAMYLCASSSLLAGGHYNEQFFGPGTRLTVL.

V is TRBV4-1 and J is TRBJ1-4; a weak D match, TRBD1 (5 bases). The V gene's germline CDR1 is MGHRA and CDR2 YSYEKL. Between the trimmed V and J ends, which lost 2 bases and 4 bases, there was a span of 8 bases. This CDR3 is 14 amino acids long. CDR3 DNA sequence: TGCGCCAGCAGCCAAACGAGGGGTAATGAAAAACTGTTTTTT. Translating gives CASSQTRGNEKLFF.

This clone is a singleton in its sample. V gene TRBV7-9 combines with J gene TRBJ2-1, with D possibly being TRBD2 (5 bases). The CDR3 sequence is 13 residues long. The germline V gene encodes CDR1 SEHNR and CDR2 FQNEAQ (reference sequence). Between the trimmed V and J ends, which lost 0 bases and 9 bases, there was a span of 9 bases. The CDR3, as DNA: TGTGCCAGCAGCTTAGCGGGAAGCGGTGAGCAGTTCTTC. Its translation is CASSLAGSGEQFF.

The chain links TRBV2 to TRBJ1-5; tentatively, D is TRBD1 (5 bases). The CDR3 is 15 amino acids. The germline gives CDR1 SNHLY, CDR2 FYNNEI. V shed 4 bases and J shed 2 bases, with 12 bases lying between them. The CDR3 DNA is TGTGCCAGCAGTGGGGACGCTGGGGGCAATCAGCCCCAGCATTTT. Translated, it gives CASSGDAGGNQPQHF.

The chain uses TRBV7-3 and TRBJ1-6, with D hard to call. The ends were cut back, 4 bases at V and 7 bases at J, with 8 bases in the middle. The CDR3 has 13 residues. CDR1 and CDR2 (germline): SGHTA, FQGTGA. The CDR3 here is CASSSDLNSPLHF. CDR3 DNA: TGTGCCAGCAGCTCTGATTTAAATTCACCCCTCCACTTT.

The gene calls are TRBV27 and TRBJ2-7; perhaps TRBD2 as D (5 bases). Germline values: CDR1 MNHEY, CDR2 SMNVEV (reference sequence). This CDR3 contains 10 residues. V dropped 11 bases and J dropped 4 bases, with 9 bases sitting between them. The CDR3 bases are TGTGCCGCGGGCGTATACGAGCAGTACTTC. Translation gives CAAGVYEQYF.

This clone was counted once. The chain is built from TRBV7-8 and TRBJ2-7, with 12 bases that match TRBD1. The CDR3 is made up of 15 amino acids. CDR1 is SGHVS, CDR2 FQNEAQ, per germline. V lost 5 bases to trimming and J lost 3 bases; unmatched junction nucleotides: 5. The CDR3 is CASSLGQGAIYEQYF. The CDR3 coding sequence is TGTGCCAGCAGCCTGGGACAGGGGGCGATCTACGAGCAGTACTTC.

The V gene is TRBV28, the J gene TRBJ1-2, with 9 positions matching TRBD1. V was pared by 8 bases and J by 0 bases, with 4 bases of the junction left unmatched. The germline gives CDR1 MDHEN, CDR2 SYDVKM. The CDR3 contains 14 residues. CDR3 residues: CASGRDRANYGYTF. In DNA form, the CDR3 reads TGTGCCAGCGGGCGGGACAGGGCTAACTATGGCTACACCTTC.

Note on this clone: The identical CDR3 is also encoded by other nucleotide sequences in the sample. This chain uses TRBV4-1 with TRBJ1-1; D is ambiguous. CDR1 MGHRA and CDR2 YSYEKL come from the germline V gene. The ends were cut back, 0 bases at V and 4 bases at J, with 6 bases in the middle. The CDR3 sequence is 13 residues long. The CDR3 DNA reads TGCGCCAGCAGCCAAGATCGTTCCACTGAAGCTTTCTTT. Translated: CASSQDRSTEAFF.